This T cell receptor beta chain was identified in a study of PD-1 blockade in classical Hodgkin lymphoma. General study results and limits: Newly diagnosed patients reportedly had lower baseline TCR diversity than healthy donors. There remain no defined causes for the repertoire differences, which possibly reflect disease activity or prior therapy.

With respect to this clone: The antigen remains unidentified.

TCRdb keeps only in-frame clones here, not all; method: immunoSEQ multiplex PCR. Of nearly 5,500 clones in the sample, roughly nine tenths are singletons; the top ten hold under 25%. This sample's time point: newly diagnosed, previously untreated cHL patient sample. From thawed PBMCs, CD8+ T cells were isolated by magnetic negative selection. PBMCs from patients with newly diagnosed, untreated classical Hodgkin lymphoma served as a comparison group for the relapsed/refractory trial patients. Germline CDR1 MGHDK, CDR2 SYGVNS. V lost 1 base and J 1 base, leaving 13 bases between the germline ends. CDR3 length equals 17 residues.

The chain uses TRBV25-1 and TRBJ2-2; D remains ambiguous. The source material was CD8+ T cells from blood. This sequence was found in a human donor with classical Hodgkin lymphoma. Here the CDR3 DNA reads TGTGCCAGCAGTGAATCTTGGGTTGGGAAGAACACCGGGGAGCTGTTTTTT. Amino acids: CASSESWVGKNTGELFF.